This is a list of T cell receptor beta chains from one sample in a study of blood T cell repertoires in COVID-19. The method was immunoSEQ multiplex PCR; TCRdb's version includes in-frame clones alone and lacks a portion of them. The table records a few hundred thousand clones, roughly 84% of them present only once. Sequencing was performed on PBMCs or T cells enriched from blood (not recorded which). Source of these receptors: a woman aged 45-65 years who had been exposed to COVID-19. CDR3s include the opening cysteine and the closing phenylalanine or tryptophan. D genes are given only for firm matches. Size values are once, few and many counts, or a class for expanded clones, and some rows have none.

CDR3aa: CASSLGRANYGYTF; CDR3nt: TGTGCCAGCAGTTTGGGCAGGGCGAACTATGGCTACACCTTC; d_gene: NA; v_gene: TRBV28; abundance: NA; len: 14; j_gene: TRBJ1-2
CDR3aa: CASSLGGGRGEQYF; CDR3nt: TGTGCCAGCAGTTTGGGAGGCGGGAGAGGCGAGCAGTACTTC; d_gene: TRBD2; v_gene: TRBV28; abundance: NA; len: 14; j_gene: TRBJ2-7
CDR3aa: CASRPSQGTEAFF; CDR3nt: TGTGCCAGCAGACCCAGTCAGGGGACTGAAGCTTTCTTT; d_gene: NA; v_gene: TRBV28; abundance: NA; len: 13; j_gene: TRBJ1-1
CDR3aa: CASSLRGLNTEAFF; CDR3nt: TGTGCCAGCAGCTTAAGAGGGCTGAACACTGAAGCTTTCTTT; d_gene: NA; v_gene: TRBV7-8; abundance: NA; len: 14; j_gene: TRBJ1-1
CDR3aa: CASSVSMNTEAFF; CDR3nt: TGCGCCAGCAGCGTGTCCATGAACACTGAAGCTTTCTTT; d_gene: NA; v_gene: TRBV5-1; abundance: once; len: 13; j_gene: TRBJ1-1
CDR3aa: CASSPVAGAFYGYTF; CDR3nt: TGTGCCAGCAGCCCCGTAGCAGGGGCCTTTTATGGCTACACCTTC; d_gene: NA; v_gene: TRBV7-6; abundance: NA; len: 15; j_gene: TRBJ1-2
CDR3aa: CASSGQGAVGVTEAFF; CDR3nt: TGTGCCAGCAGCGGACAGGGGGCAGTAGGTGTCACTGAAGCTTTCTTT; d_gene: TRBD1; v_gene: TRBV7-2; abundance: NA; len: 16; j_gene: TRBJ1-1
CDR3aa: CAWKDSPNTGELFF; CDR3nt: TGTGCCTGGAAGGACAGTCCGAACACCGGGGAGCTGTTTTTT; d_gene: NA; v_gene: TRBV30; abundance: NA; len: 14; j_gene: TRBJ2-2
CDR3aa: CASSTTSGDYEQYF; CDR3nt: TGTGCCAGTAGTACGACTAGCGGGGACTACGAGCAGTACTTC; d_gene: TRBD2; v_gene: TRBV19; abundance: NA; len: 14; j_gene: TRBJ2-7
CDR3aa: CSASLEGGQPQHF; CDR3nt: TGCAGTGCTAGTCTGGAAGGAGGACAGCCCCAGCATTTT; d_gene: NA; v_gene: TRBV20-1; abundance: NA; len: 13; j_gene: TRBJ1-5
CDR3aa: CSATSADSPYF; CDR3nt: TGCAGCGCCACCTCCGCTGACAGCCCTTATTTT; d_gene: NA; v_gene: TRBV29-1; abundance: NA; len: 11; j_gene: TRBJ2-3
CDR3aa: CASSDTGGLADTQYF; CDR3nt: TGTGCCAGCAGTGACACGGGGGGCCTGGCAGATACGCAGTATTTT; d_gene: NA; v_gene: TRBV6-4; abundance: NA; len: 15; j_gene: TRBJ2-3
CDR3aa: CASSSSTGQGKSGGYTF; CDR3nt: TGCGCCAGCAGCTCCTCGACGGGACAGGGAAAATCGGGAGGCTACACCTTC; d_gene: TRBD1; v_gene: TRBV10-1; abundance: NA; len: 17; j_gene: TRBJ1-2
CDR3aa: CASTKGVANTGELFF; CDR3nt: TGTGCCAGCACTAAAGGGGTAGCGAACACCGGGGAGCTGTTTTTT; d_gene: NA; v_gene: TRBV28; abundance: NA; len: 15; j_gene: TRBJ2-2
CDR3aa: CASNLDRATGGYTF; CDR3nt: TGTGCCAGCAACCTGGACAGGGCCACGGGGGGCTACACCTTC; d_gene: TRBD1; v_gene: TRBV6-5; abundance: once; len: 14; j_gene: TRBJ1-2
CDR3aa: CASSLASTGELFF; CDR3nt: TGTGCCAGCAGCTTAGCCAGCACCGGGGAGCTGTTTTTT; d_gene: NA; v_gene: TRBV11-3; abundance: NA; len: 13; j_gene: TRBJ2-2
CDR3aa: CASSLAGVSQETQYF; CDR3nt: TGTGCCAGCAGCTTAGCGGGAGTCTCCCAAGAGACCCAGTACTTC; d_gene: NA; v_gene: TRBV11-2; abundance: NA; len: 15; j_gene: TRBJ2-5
CDR3aa: CATRTGDYNEQFF; CDR3nt: TGTGCCACCAGAACCGGGGATTACAATGAGCAGTTCTTC; d_gene: NA; v_gene: TRBV24-1; abundance: NA; len: 13; j_gene: TRBJ2-1
CDR3aa: CASSLRGTYQETQYF; CDR3nt: TGCGCCAGCAGCTTGCGGGGGACCTACCAAGAGACCCAGTACTTC; d_gene: NA; v_gene: TRBV5-1; abundance: NA; len: 15; j_gene: TRBJ2-5
CDR3aa: CASSPTGWLNTGELFF; CDR3nt: TGTGCCAGCAGCCCCACAGGGTGGTTGAACACCGGGGAGCTGTTTTTT; d_gene: NA; v_gene: TRBV5-6; abundance: NA; len: 16; j_gene: TRBJ2-2
CDR3aa: CASSPVRGRSGYTF; CDR3nt: TGTGCCAGCAGCCCAGTCAGGGGGCGAAGCGGCTACACCTTC; d_gene: TRBD1; v_gene: TRBV6-5; abundance: few; len: 14; j_gene: TRBJ1-2
CDR3aa: CASTDQANEQFF; CDR3nt: TGCGCCAGCACTGATCAGGCCAATGAGCAGTTCTTC; d_gene: NA; v_gene: TRBV10-2; abundance: NA; len: 12; j_gene: TRBJ2-1
CDR3aa: CASGGQGFNEQYF; CDR3nt: TGTGCCAGCGGGGGACAGGGATTCAACGAGCAGTACTTC; d_gene: TRBD1; v_gene: TRBV2; abundance: NA; len: 13; j_gene: TRBJ2-7
CDR3aa: CASSPFLGNTIYF; CDR3nt: TGTGCCAGCAGTCCCTTTTTGGGAAACACCATATATTTT; d_gene: NA; v_gene: TRBV7-8; abundance: once; len: 13; j_gene: TRBJ1-3
CDR3aa: CASSGGPYNEQFF; CDR3nt: TGTGCCAGCAGCGGGGGGCCCTACAATGAGCAGTTCTTC; d_gene: NA; v_gene: TRBV9; abundance: NA; len: 13; j_gene: TRBJ2-1
CDR3aa: CASSLGLSSSYEQYF; CDR3nt: TGCGCCAGCAGCCTGGGACTATCGAGCTCCTACGAGCAGTACTTC; d_gene: TRBD2; v_gene: TRBV5-1; abundance: few; len: 15; j_gene: TRBJ2-7
CDR3aa: CASSQDNRETDTQYF; CDR3nt: TGCGCCAGCAGCCAAGACAACAGGGAAACAGATACGCAGTATTTT; d_gene: NA; v_gene: TRBV4-3; abundance: NA; len: 15; j_gene: TRBJ2-3
CDR3aa: CSAWTGRNEAFF; CDR3nt: TGCAGCGCCTGGACAGGGCGGAATGAAGCTTTCTTT; d_gene: TRBD1; v_gene: TRBV29-1; abundance: NA; len: 12; j_gene: TRBJ1-1
CDR3aa: CASSQEEGFNYGYTF; CDR3nt: TGTGCCAGCAGCCAAGAGGAGGGCTTTAACTATGGCTACACCTTC; d_gene: NA; v_gene: TRBV3-1/TRBV3-2; abundance: NA; len: 15; j_gene: TRBJ1-2
CDR3aa: CASSQDRLAGNEQFF; CDR3nt: TGTGCCAGCAGCCAAGATAGACTAGCCGGCAATGAGCAGTTCTTC; d_gene: TRBD2; v_gene: TRBV3-1/TRBV3-2; abundance: NA; len: 15; j_gene: TRBJ2-1
CDR3aa: CAWSPLIKTSGTREQYF; CDR3nt: TGTGCCTGGAGTCCTTTGATTAAGACTAGCGGGACGCGGGAGCAGTACTTC; d_gene: TRBD2; v_gene: TRBV30; abundance: NA; len: 17; j_gene: TRBJ2-7
CDR3aa: CASSRSSTNEKLFF; CDR3nt: TGTGCCAGCAGTCGAAGCTCAACTAATGAAAAACTGTTTTTT; d_gene: NA; v_gene: TRBV27; abundance: NA; len: 14; j_gene: TRBJ1-4
CDR3aa: CASSASGLGGYTF; CDR3nt: TGTGCCAGCTCGGCTTCAGGGCTAGGAGGCTACACCTTC; d_gene: NA; v_gene: TRBV18; abundance: NA; len: 13; j_gene: TRBJ1-2
CDR3aa: CASSLSGVRNTEAFF; CDR3nt: TGTGCCAGCAGTTTATCGGGTGTGAGGAACACTGAAGCTTTCTTT; d_gene: NA; v_gene: TRBV28; abundance: NA; len: 15; j_gene: TRBJ1-1
CDR3aa: CSVIPGTGNEAFF; CDR3nt: TGCAGCGTCATTCCCGGGACAGGAAATGAAGCTTTCTTT; d_gene: TRBD1; v_gene: TRBV29-1; abundance: NA; len: 13; j_gene: TRBJ1-1